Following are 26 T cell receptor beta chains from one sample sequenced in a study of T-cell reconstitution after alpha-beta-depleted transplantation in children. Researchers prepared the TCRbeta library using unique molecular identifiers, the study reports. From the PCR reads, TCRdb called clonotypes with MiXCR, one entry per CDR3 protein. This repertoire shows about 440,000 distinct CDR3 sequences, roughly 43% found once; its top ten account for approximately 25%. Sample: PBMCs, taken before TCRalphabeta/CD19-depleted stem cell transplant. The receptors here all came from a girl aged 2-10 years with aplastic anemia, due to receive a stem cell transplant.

The CDR3 spells CASRPRVGSYEQYF. CDR3 nucleotides: TGTGCCAGCAGACCCAGGGTGGGGTCCTACGAGCAGTACTTC. This chain joins TRBV6-1 and TRBJ2-7; possibly TRBD1 for D (5 bases). V lost 6 bases, J lost 1 base, and 13 bases lay in between. The CDR3 extends over 14 amino acids. Looked up from germline, CDR1 is MNHNS and CDR2 is SASEGT.

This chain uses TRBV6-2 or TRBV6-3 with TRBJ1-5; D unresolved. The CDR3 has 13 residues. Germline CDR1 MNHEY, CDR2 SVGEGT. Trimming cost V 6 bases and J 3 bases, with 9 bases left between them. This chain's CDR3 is CASRPTHNQPQHF. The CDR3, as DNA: TGTGCCAGCAGGCCGACACACAATCAGCCCCAGCATTTT.

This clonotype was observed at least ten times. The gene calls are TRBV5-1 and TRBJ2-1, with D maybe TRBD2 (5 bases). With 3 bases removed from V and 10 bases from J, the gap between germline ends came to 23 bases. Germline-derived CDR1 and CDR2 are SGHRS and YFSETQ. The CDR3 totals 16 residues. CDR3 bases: TGCGCCAGCAGCTCCTGGGCAGGACTGGACGATATGGAGCAGTTCTTC. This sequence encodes CASSSWAGLDDMEQFF.

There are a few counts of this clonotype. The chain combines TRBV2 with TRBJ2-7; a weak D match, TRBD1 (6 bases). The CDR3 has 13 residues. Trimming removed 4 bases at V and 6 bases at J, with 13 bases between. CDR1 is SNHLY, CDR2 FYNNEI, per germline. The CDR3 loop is CASSGDTGSEQYF. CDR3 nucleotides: TGTGCCAGCAGTGGAGATACAGGGTCCGAGCAGTACTTC. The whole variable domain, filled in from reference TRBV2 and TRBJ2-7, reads EPEVTQTPSHQVTQMGQEVILRCVPISNHLYFYWYRQILGQKVEFLVSFYNNEISEKSEIFDDQFSVERPDGSNFTLKIRSTKLEDSAMYFCASSGDTGSEQYFGPGTRLTVT.

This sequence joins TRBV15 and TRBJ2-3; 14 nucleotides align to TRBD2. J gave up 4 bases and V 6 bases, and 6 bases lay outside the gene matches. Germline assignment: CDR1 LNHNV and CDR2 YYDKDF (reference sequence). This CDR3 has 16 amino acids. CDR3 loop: CATRSTSGRAPDTQYF. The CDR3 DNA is TGTGCCACCAGATCGACTAGCGGGAGGGCTCCAGATACGCAGTATTTT.

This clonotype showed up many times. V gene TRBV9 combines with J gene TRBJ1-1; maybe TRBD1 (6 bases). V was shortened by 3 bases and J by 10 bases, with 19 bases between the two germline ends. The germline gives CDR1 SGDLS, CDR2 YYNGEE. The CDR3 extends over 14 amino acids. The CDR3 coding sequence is TGTGCCAGCAGCGCGACATGGGGGCAGACCCCAGCTTTCTTT. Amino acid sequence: CASSATWGQTPAFF. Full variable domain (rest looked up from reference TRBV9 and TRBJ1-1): DSGVTQTPKHLITATGQRVTLRCSPRSGDLSVYWYQQSLDQGLQFLIQYYNGEERAKGNILERFSAQQFPDLHSELNLSSLELGDSALYFCASSATWGQTPAFFGQGTRLTVV.

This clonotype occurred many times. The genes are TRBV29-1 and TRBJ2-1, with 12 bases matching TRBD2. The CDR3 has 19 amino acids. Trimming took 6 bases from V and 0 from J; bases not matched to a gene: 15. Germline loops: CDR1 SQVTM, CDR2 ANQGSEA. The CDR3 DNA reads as TGCAGCGTCCCCCGGACTAGCGGGAACTGGGGGGACTCCTACAATGAGCAGTTCTTC. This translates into CSVPRTSGNWGDSYNEQFF.

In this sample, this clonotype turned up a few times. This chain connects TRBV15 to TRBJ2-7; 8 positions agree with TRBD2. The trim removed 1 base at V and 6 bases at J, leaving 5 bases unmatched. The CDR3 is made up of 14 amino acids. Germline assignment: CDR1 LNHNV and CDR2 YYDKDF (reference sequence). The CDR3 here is CATSRVREGREQYF. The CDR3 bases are TGTGCCACCAGCAGAGTCCGGGAGGGCCGCGAGCAGTACTTC.

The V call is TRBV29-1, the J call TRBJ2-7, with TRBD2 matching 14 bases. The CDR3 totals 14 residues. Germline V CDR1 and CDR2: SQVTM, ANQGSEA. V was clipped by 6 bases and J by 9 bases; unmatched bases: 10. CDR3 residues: CSVNLGLAGAGQYF. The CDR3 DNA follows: TGCAGCGTCAATCTGGGACTAGCGGGAGCAGGGCAGTACTTC.

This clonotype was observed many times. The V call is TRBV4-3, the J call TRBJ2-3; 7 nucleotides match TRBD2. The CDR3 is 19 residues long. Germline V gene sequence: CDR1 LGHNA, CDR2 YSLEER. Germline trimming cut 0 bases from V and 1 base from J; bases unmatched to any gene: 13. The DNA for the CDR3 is TGCGCCAGCAGCCAAGATAGGATGAGGGCTAGCGGCCGCACAGATACGCAGTATTTT. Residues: CASSQDRMRASGRTDTQYF.

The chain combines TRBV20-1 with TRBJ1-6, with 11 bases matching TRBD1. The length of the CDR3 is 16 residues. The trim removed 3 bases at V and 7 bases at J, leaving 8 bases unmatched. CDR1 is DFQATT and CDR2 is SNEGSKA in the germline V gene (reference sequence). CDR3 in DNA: TGCAGTGCTAGTTGGACAGGGGGCTTTGGGAATTCACCCCTCCACTTT. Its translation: CSASWTGGFGNSPLHF.

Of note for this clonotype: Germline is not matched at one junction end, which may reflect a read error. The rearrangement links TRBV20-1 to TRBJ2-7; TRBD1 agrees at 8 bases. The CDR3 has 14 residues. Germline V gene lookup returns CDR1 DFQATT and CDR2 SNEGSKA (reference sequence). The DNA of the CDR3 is TGCACTGCTAGAGATCAACAGGGGGTTTACGAGCAGTACTTC. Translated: CTARDQQGVYEQYF.

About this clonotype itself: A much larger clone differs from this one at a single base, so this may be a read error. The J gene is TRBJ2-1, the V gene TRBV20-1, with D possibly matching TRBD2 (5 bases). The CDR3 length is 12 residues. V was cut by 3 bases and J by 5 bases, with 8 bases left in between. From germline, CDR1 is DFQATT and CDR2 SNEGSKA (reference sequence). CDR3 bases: TGCAGTGCTAGCGGGGTACACAATGAGCAGTTCTTC. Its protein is CSASGVHNEQFF.

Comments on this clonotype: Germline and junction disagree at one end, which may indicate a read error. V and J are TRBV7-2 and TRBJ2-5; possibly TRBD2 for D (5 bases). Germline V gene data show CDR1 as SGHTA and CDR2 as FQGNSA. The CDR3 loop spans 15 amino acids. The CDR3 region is CASSLAGVNQETQYF. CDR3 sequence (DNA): TGTGCCAGCAGCCTAGCTGGAGTGAACCAAGAGACCCAGTACTTC.

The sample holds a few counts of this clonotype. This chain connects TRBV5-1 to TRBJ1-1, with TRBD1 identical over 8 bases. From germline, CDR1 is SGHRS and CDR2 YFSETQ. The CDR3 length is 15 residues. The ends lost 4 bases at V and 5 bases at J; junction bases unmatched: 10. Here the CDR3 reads CASSPWTGKKTEAFF. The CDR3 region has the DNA TGCGCCAGCAGCCCGTGGACAGGGAAGAAGACTGAAGCTTTCTTT.

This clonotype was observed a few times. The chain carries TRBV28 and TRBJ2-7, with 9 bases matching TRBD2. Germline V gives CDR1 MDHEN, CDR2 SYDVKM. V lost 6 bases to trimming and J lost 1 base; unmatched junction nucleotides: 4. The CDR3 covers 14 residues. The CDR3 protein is CASRETSGSYEQYF. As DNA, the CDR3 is TGTGCCAGCAGGGAGACTAGCGGATCCTACGAGCAGTACTTC. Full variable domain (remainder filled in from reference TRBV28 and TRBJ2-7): DVKVTQSSRYLVKRTGEKVFLECVQDMDHENMFWYRQDPGLGLRLIYFSYDVKMKEKGDIPEGYSVSREKKERFSLILESASTNQTSMYLCASRETSGSYEQYFGPGTRLTVT.

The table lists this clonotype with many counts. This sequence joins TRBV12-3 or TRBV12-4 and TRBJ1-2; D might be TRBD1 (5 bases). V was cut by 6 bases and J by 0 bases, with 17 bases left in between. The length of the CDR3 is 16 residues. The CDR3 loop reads CASSLSRQLPNYGYTF. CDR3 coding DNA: TGTGCCAGCAGCCTCTCTCGACAGCTTCCTAACTATGGCTACACCTTC.

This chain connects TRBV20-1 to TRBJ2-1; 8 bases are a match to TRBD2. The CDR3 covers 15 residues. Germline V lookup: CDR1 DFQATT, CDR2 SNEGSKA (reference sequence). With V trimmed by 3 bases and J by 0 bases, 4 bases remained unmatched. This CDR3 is CSASRGRSSYNEQFF. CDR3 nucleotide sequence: TGCAGTGCTAGTCGCGGGAGGAGCTCCTACAATGAGCAGTTCTTC.

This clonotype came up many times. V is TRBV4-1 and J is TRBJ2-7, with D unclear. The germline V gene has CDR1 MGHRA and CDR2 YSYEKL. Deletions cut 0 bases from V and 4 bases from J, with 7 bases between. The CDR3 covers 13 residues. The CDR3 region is CASSQEIEYEQYF. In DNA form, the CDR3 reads TGCGCCAGCAGCCAAGAAATTGAATACGAGCAGTACTTC.

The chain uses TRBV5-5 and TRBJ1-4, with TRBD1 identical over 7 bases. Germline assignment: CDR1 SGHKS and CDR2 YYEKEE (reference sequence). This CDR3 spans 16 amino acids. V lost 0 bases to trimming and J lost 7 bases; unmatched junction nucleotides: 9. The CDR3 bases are TGTGCCAGCAGCTTGGAATGGACAGGAACATTTGAAAAACTGTTTTTT. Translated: CASSLEWTGTFEKLFF. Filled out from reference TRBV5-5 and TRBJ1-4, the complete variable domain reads DAGVTQSPTHLIKTRGQQVTLRCSPISGHKSVSWYQQVLGQGPQFIFQYYEKEERGRGNFPDRFSARQFPNYSSELNVNALLLGDSALYLCASSLEWTGTFEKLFFGSGTQLSVL.

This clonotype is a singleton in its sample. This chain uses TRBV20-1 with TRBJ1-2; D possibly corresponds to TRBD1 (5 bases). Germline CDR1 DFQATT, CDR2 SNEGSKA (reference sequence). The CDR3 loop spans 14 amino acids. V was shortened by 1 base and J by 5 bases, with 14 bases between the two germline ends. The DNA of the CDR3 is TGCAGTGCTAGAGTCGTGGAGACAGTTTATGGCTACACCTTC. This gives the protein CSARVVETVYGYTF.

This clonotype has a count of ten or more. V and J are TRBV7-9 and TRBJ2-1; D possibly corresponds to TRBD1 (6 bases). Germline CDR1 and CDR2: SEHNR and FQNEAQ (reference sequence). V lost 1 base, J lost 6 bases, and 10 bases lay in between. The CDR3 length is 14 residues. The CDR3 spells CASSLVPGANEQFF. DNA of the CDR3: TGTGCCAGCAGCTTAGTGCCAGGGGCCAATGAGCAGTTCTTC. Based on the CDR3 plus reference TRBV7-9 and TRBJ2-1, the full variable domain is DTGVSQNPRHKITKRGQNVTFRCDPISEHNRLYWYRQTLGQGPEFLTYFQNEAQLEKSRLLSDRFSAERPKGSFSTLEIQRTEQGDSAMYLCASSLVPGANEQFFGPGTRLTVL.

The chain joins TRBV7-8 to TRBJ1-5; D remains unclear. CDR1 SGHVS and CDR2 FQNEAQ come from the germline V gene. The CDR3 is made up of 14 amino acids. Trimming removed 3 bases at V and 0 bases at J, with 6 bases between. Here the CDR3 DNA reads TGTGCCAGCAGCTTGAAGAATAGCAATCAGCCCCAGCATTTT. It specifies CASSLKNSNQPQHF.

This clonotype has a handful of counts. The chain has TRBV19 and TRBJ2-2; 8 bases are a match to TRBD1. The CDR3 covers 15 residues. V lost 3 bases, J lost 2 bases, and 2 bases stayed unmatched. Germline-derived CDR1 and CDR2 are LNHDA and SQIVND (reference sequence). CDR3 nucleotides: TGTGCCAGTAGTATGGGGACAGGCAACACCGGGGAGCTGTTTTTT. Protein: CASSMGTGNTGELFF.

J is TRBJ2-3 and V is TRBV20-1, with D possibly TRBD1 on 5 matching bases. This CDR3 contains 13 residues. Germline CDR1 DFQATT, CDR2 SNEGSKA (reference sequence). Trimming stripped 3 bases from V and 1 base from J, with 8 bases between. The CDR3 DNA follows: TGCAGTGCTAGGCAGGGTGGCACAGATACGCAGTATTTT. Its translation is CSARQGGTDTQYF.

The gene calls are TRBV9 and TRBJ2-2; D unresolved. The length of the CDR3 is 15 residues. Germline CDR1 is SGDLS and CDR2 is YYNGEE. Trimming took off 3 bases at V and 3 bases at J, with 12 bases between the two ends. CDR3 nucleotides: TGTGCCAGCAGCGCCCCCGAGGCAGACACCGGGGAGCTGTTTTTT. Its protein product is CASSAPEADTGELFF.